This entry lists 27 T cell receptor beta chains sequenced from one sample in a study of T-cell reconstitution after alpha-beta-depleted transplantation in children. Unique molecular identifiers featured in how the TCRbeta library was prepared. TCRdb fed the PCR reads into MiXCR, producing one record per CDR3 protein. The sample lists approximately 800,000 distinct CDR3 sequences, under 20% occurring once. The starting material was PBMCs, mostly from graft donor cells, obtained 360 days after TCRalphabeta/CD19-depleted stem cell transplant. The receptor source for this set is a male patient aged 10 to 17 who had a stem cell transplant for acute lymphoblastic leukemia, so the T cells may come from the graft donor.

The chain joins TRBV5-1 to TRBJ2-1; 7 bases agree with TRBD2. Germline V gene data show CDR1 as SGHRS and CDR2 as YFSETQ. The junction had 9 bases not matched to a gene; V was cut back by 2 bases and J by 7 bases. This CDR3 has 15 residues. The CDR3 DNA sequence: TGCGCCAGCAGCTTTAACGCGGGAGTTGGGAATGAGCAGTTCTTC. It yields the protein CASSFNAGVGNEQFF.

This clonotype has more than one count but fewer than ten. This chain links TRBV2 with TRBJ2-1; TRBD2 aligns across 10 bases. Germline V gives CDR1 SNHLY, CDR2 FYNNEI. J was trimmed by 4 bases and V by 2 bases; bases with no gene match: 2. The CDR3 has 15 residues. The CDR3 bases are TGTGCCAGCAGTGAATGGACTAGCGGATACAATGAGCAGTTCTTC. It codes for CASSEWTSGYNEQFF.

V and J are TRBV20-1 and TRBJ1-5, with D perhaps TRBD1 (5 bases). Trimming cost V 5 bases and J 7 bases, with 12 bases left between them. CDR3 length: 12 amino acids. Looked up from germline, CDR1 is DFQATT and CDR2 is SNEGSKA (reference sequence). The CDR3 here is CSAGGGNQPQHF. In nucleotides, the CDR3 is TGCAGTGCTGGGGGGGGGAACCAGCCCCAGCATTTT.

The chain recombines TRBV27 with TRBJ2-3, with 7 bases matching TRBD1. J was trimmed by 3 bases and V by 5 bases; bases with no gene match: 11. Germline V CDR1 and CDR2: MNHEY, SMNVEV (reference sequence). The CDR3 is 16 amino acids. CDR3: CASSTGEWGQTDTQYF. DNA of the CDR3: TGTGCCAGCAGTACAGGGGAATGGGGACAAACAGATACGCAGTATTTT.

A few counts support this clonotype. CDR3 loop: CSATPGRGGDSPQHF. The CDR3 DNA sequence: TGCAGTGCTACTCCAGGCAGGGGAGGGGATTCGCCCCAGCATTTT. The chain links TRBV20-1 to TRBJ1-5, with D tentatively TRBD1 (6 bases). Trimming left V 4 bases short and J 9 bases short, with 22 bases between. Germline V gene data show CDR1 as DFQATT and CDR2 as SNEGSKA (reference sequence). The CDR3 is 15 amino acids.

This clonotype was counted at least ten times. The rearrangement joins TRBV5-1 to TRBJ2-1, with D unclear. V was clipped by 7 bases and J by 9 bases, with 14 bases between them. The length of the CDR3 is 12 residues. Germline CDR1 is SGHRS and CDR2 is YFSETQ. The DNA of the CDR3 is TGCGCCAGCGAAAATGAGAAGGGTGAGCAGTTCTTC. Amino acid sequence: CASENEKGEQFF.

The sample holds a few counts of this clonotype. The chain couples TRBV19 to TRBJ2-5; D ambiguous. CDR3 length: 13 amino acids. Germline V gene data show CDR1 as LNHDA and CDR2 as SQIVND (reference sequence). V lost 3 bases to trimming and J lost 4 bases, with 9 bases between them. The CDR3, as DNA: TGTGCCAGTAGTATCCTAGGCGGAGAGACCCAGTACTTC. It is translated as CASSILGGETQYF.

The gene calls are TRBV25-1 and TRBJ1-2; 7 nucleotides match TRBD1. V trimming: 3 bases; J trimming: 3 bases; junction bases outside the gene matches: 10. The CDR3 sequence is 16 residues long. The germline V gene encodes CDR1 MGHDK and CDR2 SYGVNS. CDR3: CASSDFHQGGDYGYTF. In DNA, the CDR3 is TGTGCCAGCAGTGACTTCCACCAGGGGGGAGACTATGGCTACACCTTC.

CDR3 sequence: CASSLFGTSGRVNEQFF. The CDR3 DNA is TGCGCCAGCAGCTTGTTCGGGACTAGCGGGAGGGTCAATGAGCAGTTCTTC. The chain uses TRBV5-1 and TRBJ2-1, with TRBD2 matching 16 bases. The CDR3 has 17 amino acids. Germline CDR1 is SGHRS and CDR2 is YFSETQ. The junction had 4 bases not matched to a gene; V was cut back by 1 base and J by 6 bases.

This clonotype was picked up many times. The chain is built from TRBV7-2 and TRBJ2-7; the match to TRBD1 covers 8 bases. V shed 5 bases and J 3 bases; nucleotides not matched to a gene: 9. Germline V gene lookup returns CDR1 SGHTA and CDR2 FQGNSA. The CDR3 sequence is 15 residues long. The CDR3 DNA reads TGTGCCAGCAGCACCAGGACAGGGTGGGGCTACGAGCAGTACTTC. Its translation: CASSTRTGWGYEQYF.

The chain has TRBV5-1 and TRBJ2-1; D may correspond to TRBD1 or TRBD2 (6 bases each). The germline V gene encodes CDR1 SGHRS and CDR2 YFSETQ. The CDR3 is 13 residues long. The V end lost 4 bases, the J end lost 11 bases, and 16 bases lay between the germline ends. This chain's CDR3 is CASSAGRQEKQFF. The CDR3 DNA is TGCGCCAGCAGCGCCGGGAGACAGGAGAAGCAGTTCTTC.

The rearrangement joins TRBV3-1 to TRBJ2-1; D may be TRBD2 (5 bases). Trimming left V 7 bases short and J 6 bases short, with 16 bases between. The CDR3 loop spans 14 amino acids. Germline-derived CDR1 and CDR2 are LGHDT and YNNKEL (reference sequence). The CDR3 spells CASTPSRRTNEQFF. The CDR3 coding sequence is TGTGCCAGCACCCCCTCTAGGAGGACCAATGAGCAGTTCTTC.

This clonotype was observed at least ten times. The chain uses TRBV5-1 and TRBJ2-4; 7 positions match TRBD1. The germline V gene has CDR1 SGHRS and CDR2 YFSETQ. The V and J ends lost 4 bases and 1 base, in that order; junction bases with no gene match: 8. This CDR3 spans 16 amino acids. CDR3 region: CASSPTTGLAKNIQYF. CDR3 coding DNA: TGCGCCAGCAGCCCTACGACAGGGTTGGCCAAAAACATTCAGTACTTC. The entire variable domain, with the rest obtained from reference TRBV5-1 and TRBJ2-4, is as follows: KAGVTQTPRYLIKTRGQQVTLSCSPISGHRSVSWYQQTPGQGLQFLFEYFSETQRNKGNFPGRFSGRQFSNSRSEMNVSTLELGDSALYLCASSPTTGLAKNIQYFGAGTRLSVL.

The chain employs TRBV14 and TRBJ1-3; D perhaps matches TRBD1 (6 bases). CDR1 and CDR2 (germline): SGHDN, FVKESK. The V end was cut by 3 bases, the J end by 0 bases, with 15 bases between. This CDR3 has 17 residues. CDR3 bases: TGTGCCAGCAGCCAGCTGGAAGGGGGAAGCTCTGGAAACACCATATATTTT. Protein sequence: CASSQLEGGSSGNTIYF.

The V call is TRBV28, the J call TRBJ1-6; D unresolved. Germline CDR1 MDHEN, CDR2 SYDVKM. This CDR3 has 14 amino acids. Trimming shortened V by 2 bases and J by 10 bases, and 12 bases separated the two germline ends. CDR3 sequence: CASSLRRDGSPLHF. The CDR3 DNA reads as TGTGCCAGCAGTTTACGCCGCGATGGCTCACCCCTCCACTTT.

The V call is TRBV11-2, the J call TRBJ2-7; 10 positions agree with TRBD2. This CDR3 has 17 amino acids. Unmatched junction bases numbered 13, after V lost 4 bases and J lost 4 bases. Per germline, CDR1 SGHAT and CDR2 FQNNGV. The CDR3 region is CASSWSLPTSGIYEQYF. The CDR3 DNA reads TGTGCCAGCAGCTGGAGCCTTCCAACTAGCGGGATTTACGAGCAGTACTTC. Looking up the rest from reference TRBV11-2 and TRBJ2-7 gives the full variable domain: EAGVAQSPRYKIIEKRQSVAFWCNPISGHATLYWYQQILGQGPKLLIQFQNNGVVDDSQLPKDRFSAERLKGVDSTLKIQPAKLEDSAVYLCASSWSLPTSGIYEQYFGPGTRLTVT.

Many counts were recorded for this clonotype. This chain connects TRBV5-5 to TRBJ1-2, with TRBD1 matching 7 bases. The germline gives CDR1 SGHKS, CDR2 YYEKEE (reference sequence). Trimming cost V 4 bases and J 1 base; bases outside gene matches: 13. This CDR3 is 17 amino acids long. The CDR3 sequence is CASSILRGDSHNYGYTF. The CDR3 nucleotides read TGTGCCAGCAGCATTCTCAGGGGGGACAGCCATAACTATGGCTACACCTTC.

The rearrangement links TRBV28 to TRBJ1-1; D uncertain. This CDR3 contains 15 residues. V dropped 4 bases and J dropped 2 bases, with 14 bases sitting between them. Germline CDR1 and CDR2: MDHEN and SYDVKM. In DNA, the CDR3 is TGTGCCAGCAGTTCCCACAGAGCAACTAACACTGAAGCTTTCTTT. Translating gives CASSSHRATNTEAFF.

This clonotype has at least ten counts. V usage is TRBV5-1 and J usage is TRBJ2-6; D gene unclear. CDR3 length: 15 amino acids. Between the trimmed V and J ends, which lost 0 bases and 0 bases, there was a span of 4 bases. Germline V lookup: CDR1 SGHRS, CDR2 YFSETQ. CDR3 DNA sequence: TGCGCCAGCAGCTTGGTCTCCTCTGGGGCCAACGTCCTGACTTTC. This codes for CASSLVSSGANVLTF.

This clonotype was detected a few times. The V gene is TRBV16, the J gene TRBJ1-6, with TRBD1 matching 9 bases. Germline-derived CDR1 and CDR2 are KGHSY and FQNENV. This CDR3 has 16 residues. With 4 bases clipped from V and 9 bases from J, the junction kept 10 bases outside the gene matches. Here the CDR3 reads CASSLNRGQAGSPLHF. CDR3 DNA: TGTGCCAGCAGCCTAAACAGGGGGCAAGCAGGTTCACCCCTCCACTTT.

A few counts support this clonotype. The V gene is TRBV24-1, the J gene TRBJ2-3, with TRBD2 matching 11 bases. Germline V gene sequence: CDR1 KGHDR, CDR2 SFDVKD. V trimming: 3 bases; J trimming: 4 bases; junction bases outside the gene matches: 8. This CDR3 has 17 amino acids. This CDR3 is CATSDPGLAGLSDTQYF. For the CDR3, the DNA is TGTGCCACCAGTGATCCTGGACTAGCGGGTTTGTCAGATACGCAGTATTTT.

This clonotype has at least ten counts. The rearrangement joins TRBV20-1 to TRBJ2-7; D remains ambiguous. The CDR3 is 13 amino acids. The germline V and J ends were trimmed by 3 bases and 4 bases, with 13 bases remaining between them. Per the germline V gene, CDR1 is DFQATT and CDR2 is SNEGSKA (reference sequence). DNA of the CDR3: TGCAGTGCTAGTTCCTACGGCCAATACGAGCAGTACTTC. This encodes CSASSYGQYEQYF.

This clonotype came up many times. The chain recombines TRBV4-1 with TRBJ2-5; D uncertain. V gave up 4 bases and J gave up 3 bases, with 9 bases separating them. CDR3 size: 13 residues. Germline V CDR1 and CDR2: MGHRA, YSYEKL. The CDR3, as DNA: TGCGCCAGCAGCCCGAAACGGGAAGAGACCCAGTACTTC. Its translation: CASSPKREETQYF.

This clonotype was seen many times. The chain carries TRBV29-1 and TRBJ1-3; D is unclear. The CDR3 is 14 residues long. V lost 3 bases and J 0 bases, leaving 9 bases between the germline ends. The germline V gene encodes CDR1 SQVTM and CDR2 ANQGSEA. CDR3 coding DNA: TGCAGCGTTGATATGGACCTCTCTGGAAACACCATATATTTT. Translated: CSVDMDLSGNTIYF.

J is TRBJ2-7 and V is TRBV20-1; D is unresolved. This CDR3 is 13 amino acids long. Germline CDR1 DFQATT, CDR2 SNEGSKA (reference sequence). V lost 5 bases and J 2 bases, leaving 13 bases between the germline ends. The CDR3 reads CSADPGSTYEQYF. The CDR3 DNA is TGCAGTGCTGACCCGGGTTCAACCTACGAGCAGTACTTC.

In its sample, this clonotype was seen a few times. The chain is built from TRBV7-3 and TRBJ2-5, with 9 bases matching TRBD2. Germline V lookup: CDR1 SGHTA, CDR2 FQGTGA. J gave up 4 bases and V 5 bases, and 5 bases lay outside the gene matches. The CDR3 runs to 14 residues. The DNA for the CDR3 is TGTGCCAGCAGCGTAGCGGGGGTAGGAGAGACCCAGTACTTC. The encoded protein is CASSVAGVGETQYF.

The chain couples TRBV7-9 to TRBJ2-4; D not certain. The CDR3 runs 17 residues. Trimming took 1 base from V and 0 from J, leaving 13 bases between them. The V gene's germline CDR1 is SEHNR and CDR2 FQNEAQ (reference sequence). The CDR3 DNA is TGTGCCAGCAGCTTAGTAGGGTCACCTCTAGCCAAAAACATTCAGTACTTC. This translates into CASSLVGSPLAKNIQYF.